This T cell receptor beta chain was identified in a study of cytomegalovirus exposure and HLA in healthy donors (dated 2017 in TCRdb). Background on the whole study: According to an earlier analysis of around 600 of the donors, about 179 million T cells yielded roughly 100 million unique TCR beta sequences and around 300 Gb of sequence data. About 330 gigabases of sequencing data and 70 million to 95 million unique TCR sequences made up an early release that covered approximately 650 HLA-typed donors. Of the roughly 400 genotyped donors, approximately 80% were placed in the genetic ancestry cluster associated with self-reported Caucasian donors. The aim of the study was to test whether cataloging public T cell receptors could identify signatures of past pathogen exposure. Using immunosequencing, the study profiled T cell repertoires from about 610 subjects and related those repertoires to cytomegalovirus serostatus. Along with the approximately 700-subject first cohort, a separate validation cohort of over a hundred different subjects was used. To predict cytomegalovirus infection status, the study brought together high-throughput TCR immunosequencing, statistical association of individual TCRs with disease status, and machine learning. In a later analysis, previously published TCR beta repertoires from 666 donors were re-analyzed and high-resolution HLA genotyping was added so that TCR occurrence patterns could be studied. Rather than drawing on any new phenotypic data, the later analysis identified candidate immune exposures from TCR beta sequences and the way those sequences occurred across donors. An earlier analysis of several hundred of the donors used high-throughput TCR beta sequencing to judge whether each TCR beta V gene segment behaved as functional or pseudogenic. Donor age, sex, ethnicity and CMV serostatus were compiled together with the repertoire data. A later genetic analysis took genome-wide SNP genotypes for about three fifths of the roughly 670 donors and used that subset as a discovery cohort. All discovery cohort repertoires had been generated using a single sequencing platform. Both class I and class II loci were covered by HLA typing, at four-digit resolution. The number of typed donors differed by locus: 629-630 for A, B, C, DRB1 and DQB1; 500 to 550 for DQA1; 600 to 610 for DPA1; and 400 to 480 for DPB1. A handful of DR-DQ haplotypes were handled as single units for association and clustering because linkage in the cohort was strong. Among almost 400 genotyped donors of the cohort, an average of around 240,000 unique TCR beta nucleotide sequences were sequenced per donor, about a sixth of them non-productive. What the study reported, not specific to this receptor: Some IMGT-functional V segments, including TRBV6-2 and TRBV6-3, could not be told apart with the 87-base-pair reads, so those segments were excluded. Most TCR sequences were observed very rarely across donors, whereas some public TCRs were present in many individuals. For the cohort, immune exposure information was limited to CMV serostatus. Assigning TCR associations to individual alleles was difficult when HLA alleles, especially DR and DQ, strongly co-occurred. In a later analysis, some 18,000 TCR beta sequences were associated with specific HLA alleles at a false discovery rate of 0.05. Correlated functional status among segregating V segments might be attributable to linkage disequilibrium, but an unknown experimental factor could not be ruled out. Compared with equally common non-associated chains, HLA-associated TCR beta chains in a later analysis were more clonally expanded and had lower generation probabilities. In a later analysis, the rate of TCR association differed among HLA loci, with DRB1 alleles having the most associated TCRs and HLA-C alleles having the fewest. A later analysis reported that several top co-occurrence clusters appeared linked to parvovirus B19, influenza, CMV and Epstein-Barr virus. The study gave a list of more than 150 TCR beta chains associated with cytomegalovirus. V-gene and J-gene trimming of TCR beta chains was associated with a missense DCLRE1C variant in a later genetic analysis, and the association was replicated in an independent cohort. The cohort was sequenced for TCR beta chains only, and without alpha or paired-chain data the features that could be detected were limited. According to a later analysis, most CMV-associated TCR beta chains appeared to be HLA-restricted, and the HLA associations seemed to be driven largely by CMV exposure. A cluster of highly shared sequence variants was judged likely to represent a technical artifact of the sequencing pipeline. The classifier was reported to diagnose cytomegalovirus status with high specificity and sensitivity in both the original and validation cohorts. The earlier analysis of approximately 590 of the donors excluded 15 to 20 rarely observed V segments, including chromosome 9 orphons, because counts were too low. A further reported finding was that TCR beta sequences accurately predicted the HLA-A and HLA-B alleles for most subjects in the first cohort. Because HLA typing was missing for some donors at each locus, association tests included only the typed subset. An earlier analysis of approximately 540 of the donors showed that most TCR beta V segments appeared in productive rearrangements either about 87% or about 30% of the time, which broadly matched IMGT annotations. Roughly uniform sequencing depth across donors was assumed in presence/absence analyses, although this assumption may not hold. According to a later genetic analysis, donors in an Asian-associated ancestry cluster had fewer N-insertions in productive TCRs than the approximately 710-donor mean. The authors suggested that the approach could potentially be extended to other disease states and immunological phenotypes. A few of the identified cytomegalovirus-associated TCR beta chains were confirmed in vitro to be specific for cytomegalovirus antigens.

The cohort was made up of 500 to 800 healthy bone marrow donors. At the time of sampling, all cohort members were nominally healthy, though unrecorded immune exposures were likely present. The donor tested CMV seronegative, placing the donor among the roughly 340 seronegative members of the cohort. Each donor provided a peripheral blood sample, and peripheral blood mononuclear cells were used for TCR beta sequencing. The Qiagen DNeasy Blood Extraction Kit was used to extract genomic DNA from the blood cell samples. The method was the immunoSEQ multiplex PCR assay. For the multiplex PCR, a mixture combining 60 forward primers for TCR Vbeta segments and 13 reverse primers for TCR Jbeta segments was used. Amplification of the CDR3 region of rearranged TCR beta genes was performed with a multiplex PCR assay on genomic DNA. The Illumina HiSeq System was used to sequence the amplified TCR beta libraries as 87-base-pair reads. Turning to the authors' computational methods: In a later analysis, around 80 million unique TCR beta chains were counted across the roughly 610 repertoires, and roughly 10 million of these chains were shared by at least two donors. A nearest-neighbor algorithm error-corrected the raw reads and collapsed the reads into unique sequences, merging closely related sequences to remove PCR and sequencing errors. V, D and J gene segments were assigned by aligning CDR3 sequences to IMGT reference sequences. For a sequence to be retained, a match of at least six nucleotides was required to both a V gene segment and a J gene segment. A rearrangement was called productive if the CDR3 had no stop codons and remained in frame with V and J, and every other rearrangement was called non-productive. Following IMGT convention, CDR3 was defined as the stretch from the second conserved V-encoded cysteine up to the conserved J-encoded phenylalanine. In an earlier analysis of roughly 610 of the donors, sequences lacking an unambiguous match to a single V gene segment were excluded. An earlier analysis of a few hundred of the donors called V segments functional above 56.7% productive rearrangements and segregating when the between-donor standard deviation exceeded 5%. To diagnose cytomegalovirus status from the catalog of TCR beta chain sequences, a statistical classification framework was built. A later analysis assigned V and J genes by comparing TCR nucleotide sequences with IMGT/GENE-DB human TR gene sequences. Using the TCRdist pipeline, a later analysis assigned CDR3 sequences along with most-parsimonious VDJ recombination scenarios. In a later analysis, each TCR beta chain was defined by its CDR3 amino acid sequence together with its V-gene family, and reads without a unique V-gene family were excluded. As a way to deal with suspected cross-contamination and a sequencing artifact, a later analysis dropped 450 to 600 nucleotide sequences that were highly shared and had low generation probability. For each public chain, a later analysis derived a clonal expansion index from normalized ranks of inferred template counts within each repertoire. In a later analysis, generation probabilities were computed using a VDJ recombination model fitted to out-of-frame rearrangements, and the results were checked against IGoR. Hypergeometric tests were used in a later analysis to score TCR-TCR, TCR-HLA and TCR-CMV co-occurrence, with a repertoire-size bias correction applied to the TCR pairs. To estimate false discovery rates, a later analysis permuted the HLA or CMV assignments 20 times. In a later analysis, co-occurring TCRs were grouped using DBSCAN, and TCRdist sequence similarity was added for clustering within HLA-allele-positive subsets. Repertoires with fewer than 30,000 or more than 120,000 public chains were left out of co-occurrence clustering, as were five repertoires with anomalous nucleotide sharing. In TCRdb, the immuneACCESS table is reduced to in-frame sequences with V and J assigned. These tables do not hold every clone; where another copy was compared, an unresolved V gene accounts for under half, and the others remain unexplained. V and J calls plus clone size are reproduced from that table; the DNA served to infer D and trimming. The sample table holds about 130,000 clones, of which roughly 78% were seen once. The ten biggest clones cover 1% of the sample.

Measured from the cysteine to the phenylalanine, the CDR3 is 15 residues long. The entry retains the CDR3 DNA only, 45 bases that are in frame from base 1. V is pruned by 1 base and J by 0 bases, leaving 2 bases of the junction without a gene match. Per the germline V gene, SGHRS is the CDR1 and YFSETQ is the CDR2. Comments on this clone: This clone's antigen is unknown. There are no base qualities to consult, and no much larger clone falls within one base.

Recombination joined TRBV5-1 with TRBJ2-3; 7 nucleotides in the junction match TRBD2. This TCR was recovered from a man aged 40-55 years in good health and CMV-seronegative. Material: PBMCs. The CDR3 reads as follows: CASSLYSGSTDTQYF. The DNA is as follows: TGCGCCAGCAGCTTGTATAGCGGGAGCACAGATACGCAGTATTTT.